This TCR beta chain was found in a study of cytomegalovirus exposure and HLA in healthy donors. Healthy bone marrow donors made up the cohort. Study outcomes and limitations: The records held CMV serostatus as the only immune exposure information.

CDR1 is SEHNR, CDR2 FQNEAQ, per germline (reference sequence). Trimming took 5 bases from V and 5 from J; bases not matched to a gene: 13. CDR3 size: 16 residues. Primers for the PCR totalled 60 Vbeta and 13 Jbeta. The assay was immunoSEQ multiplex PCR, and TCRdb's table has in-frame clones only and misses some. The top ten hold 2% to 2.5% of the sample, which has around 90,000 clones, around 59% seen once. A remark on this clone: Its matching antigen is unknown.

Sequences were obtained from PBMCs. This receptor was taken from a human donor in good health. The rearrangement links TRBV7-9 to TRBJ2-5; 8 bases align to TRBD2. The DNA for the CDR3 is TGTGCCAGCAGCCCCCGAGGGAGCGGGGGCCGTGAGACCCAGTACTTC. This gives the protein CASSPRGSGGRETQYF.